The 3 T cell receptor beta chains below were found in one sample sequenced in a study of T cells in tumors after PD-1 blockade. Using immunoSEQ multiplex PCR, the repertoire was profiled, and TCRdb retains in-frame clones only, with some absent. The sample lists 20,000 to 25,000 clones; just under 80% were seen once. The sample was PBMCs, taken before anti-PD-1 treatment. These receptor sequences come from a human donor with basal cell carcinoma.

The chain couples TRBV7-2 to TRBJ1-2, with D perhaps matching TRBD1 (6 bases). The CDR3 has 14 amino acids. Germline loops: CDR1 SGHTA, CDR2 FQGNSA. V lost 5 bases, J lost 6 bases, and 16 bases lay in between. CDR3 residues: CASSPGVQGNGYTF. In DNA, the CDR3 is TGTGCCAGCAGCCCCGGGGTCCAGGGGAATGGCTACACCTTC.

The chain joins TRBV4-1 to TRBJ2-1; 10 bases line up with TRBD2. Looked up from germline, CDR1 is MGHRA and CDR2 is YSYEKL. There are 18 residues in the CDR3. Losses at the gene ends were 1 base for V and 2 bases for J; bases not matched to a gene: 8. The CDR3 loop reads CASSQAWGLAGAYNEQFF. The CDR3 nucleotides read TGCGCCAGCAGCCAAGCCTGGGGGCTAGCGGGGGCCTACAATGAGCAGTTCTTC.

The chain carries TRBV2 and TRBJ2-5; 7 bases fit TRBD2. The CDR3 runs 13 residues. J lost 2 bases, V lost 9 bases, and 6 bases had no gene match. The germline V gene has CDR1 SNHLY and CDR2 FYNNEI. CDR3 protein: CASDMGGQETQYF. CDR3 coding DNA: TGTGCCAGTGATATGGGGGGGCAAGAGACCCAGTACTTC.